The source of this T cell receptor (beta chain) is a study of blood T cell repertoires in COVID-19. Study as a whole: Specimens from acute and convalescent COVID-19 originated in the United States, Italy and Spain.

In the original processing: The authors estimated nucleated cell counts from reference gene primer amplification. Data came from immunoSEQ multiplex PCR; TCRdb stores just in-frame clones and leaves some out. The V and J calls and clone size come from that table; D and trimming were worked out from the DNA. The sample consists of over 100,000 clones, roughly 88% of them appearing once. Trimming removed 5 bases from V and 2 bases from J, with 13 bases in between. The germline V gene has CDR1 ENHRY and CDR2 SYGVKD. The CDR3 runs to 14 residues. The J gene is TRBJ2-7, the V gene TRBV10-3; D is perhaps TRBD2 (5 bases). The sequence derives from a woman aged 70 to 79 with acute or convalescent COVID-19. The sequencing input was peripheral blood. CDR3 in DNA: TGTGCCATCAGTTTCCATGGACTGCCCTACGAGCAGTACTTC. This encodes CAISFHGLPYEQYF.